The following is a TCR beta chain sequence with its context. As yet, its antigen is unknown. The sample belongs to a study of T cell responses to AZD1222 COVID-19 vaccine. Germline V gene data show CDR1 as SNHLY and CDR2 as FYNNEI. The V end lost 11 bases, the J end lost 3 bases, and 16 bases lay between the germline ends. The CDR3 has 13 amino acids. General study findings and limits: Repertoires were obtained solely post-peak T cell response. The donors showed a predominance of white British ancestry and of females, with possible underestimation of clonal diversity.

The table came from immunoSEQ multiplex PCR; TCRdb's copy has only in-frame clones and leaves some out. The data hold 150,000 to 200,000 clones, with about 92% observed a single time. J is TRBJ2-5 and V is TRBV2, with D possibly TRBD2 on 5 matching bases. This TCR came from an adult who received the AZD1222 COVID-19 vaccine. The specimen comprised peripheral blood, sampled 28 days after the second AZD1222 dose. CDR3 protein: CAAPPGVEETQYF. The CDR3 DNA reads TGTGCCGCCCCGCCCGGGGTGGAAGAGACCCAGTACTTC. The complete variable domain, with remaining parts taken from reference TRBV2 and TRBJ2-5, reads EPEVTQTPSHQVTQMGQEVILRCVPISNHLYFYWYRQILGQKVEFLVSFYNNEISEKSEIFDDQFSVERPDGSNFTLKIRSTKLEDSAMYFCAAPPGVEETQYFGPGTRLLVL.